The 16 T cell receptor beta chains in this list originate from one sample, sequenced in a study of blood T cell repertoires in COVID-19. The data were produced by immunoSEQ multiplex PCR, yet TCRdb's version contains in-frame clones alone and is incomplete. Here the sample spans 250,000 to 300,000 clones, roughly nine tenths being singletons. Input material: PBMCs or T cells enriched from blood (not recorded which). The source of these receptors is a woman in her forties or fifties who had been exposed to COVID-19.

A single count supports this clone. This chain's CDR3 is CASSQNRVFTQSYEQYF. CDR3 bases: TGTGCCAGCAGCCAAAACAGGGTTTTTACCCAATCTTACGAGCAGTACTTC. The chain combines TRBV7-9 with TRBJ2-7, with D perhaps TRBD1 (6 bases). Germline CDR1 reads SEHNR; CDR2 reads FQNEAQ (reference sequence). Trimming cost V 5 bases and J 4 bases, with 24 bases left between them. The CDR3 is 17 residues long.

This clone appeared once. The chain employs TRBV28 and TRBJ1-3, with a possible D match to TRBD1 (6 bases). Germline V lookup: CDR1 MDHEN, CDR2 SYDVKM. The CDR3 is made up of 15 amino acids. Trimming removed 5 bases at V and 7 bases at J, with 18 bases between. CDR3 nucleotides: TGTGCCAGCAGTCCCAAACAGGGAAAGCGGAACACCATATATTTT. Translating gives CASSPKQGKRNTIYF. Combining the CDR3 with reference TRBV28 and TRBJ1-3 gives the whole variable domain DVKVTQSSRYLVKRTGEKVFLECVQDMDHENMFWYRQDPGLGLRLIYFSYDVKMKEKGDIPEGYSVSREKKERFSLILESASTNQTSMYLCASSPKQGKRNTIYFGEGSWLTVV.

This chain connects TRBV27 to TRBJ2-1, with 11 positions matching TRBD2. Germline CDR1 MNHEY, CDR2 SMNVEV (reference sequence). J lost 6 bases, V lost 4 bases, and 5 bases had no gene match. The CDR3 consists of 15 residues. CDR3 sequence: CASSSGTSGSNEQFF. Here the CDR3 DNA reads TGTGCCAGCAGTTCCGGGACTAGCGGCAGCAATGAGCAGTTCTTC.

The J gene is TRBJ2-4, the V gene TRBV19; 12 positions agree with TRBD1. The germline V gene encodes CDR1 LNHDA and CDR2 SQIVND (reference sequence). The CDR3 length is 19 residues. The J segment lost 1 base and the V segment lost 3 bases, leaving 10 bases of the junction unmatched. The CDR3 here is CASSIRDRGQKAAKNIQYF. The DNA for the CDR3 is TGTGCCAGTAGTATTAGGGACAGGGGGCAAAAAGCGGCCAAAAACATTCAGTACTTC.

The chain combines TRBV5-4 with TRBJ1-6; 9 positions agree with TRBD1. Germline V gives CDR1 SGHNT, CDR2 YYREEE (reference sequence). The length of the CDR3 is 15 residues. V trimming: 4 bases; J trimming: 7 bases; junction bases outside the gene matches: 6. The CDR3 reads CASSLPGTGNSPLHF. CDR3 DNA sequence: TGTGCCAGCAGCCTCCCCGGGACAGGGAATTCACCCCTCCACTTT.

This chain joins TRBV5-5 and TRBJ2-3; 13 nucleotides match TRBD2. Germline CDR1 SGHKS, CDR2 YYEKEE (reference sequence). Unmatched junction bases numbered 14, after V lost 7 bases and J lost 0 bases. This CDR3 is built from 19 residues. The CDR3, as DNA: TGTGCCAGCCTCGGGACTAGCGGGGTGGAGGGACTTAGCACAGATACGCAGTATTTT. The encoded protein is CASLGTSGVEGLSTDTQYF.

This chain connects TRBV7-9 to TRBJ1-6, with TRBD1 matching over 7 bases. The CDR3 runs to 17 residues. Germline CDR1 SEHNR, CDR2 FQNEAQ (reference sequence). V dropped 4 bases and J dropped 4; count of bases not matched to a gene: 10. The CDR3 DNA reads TGTGCCAGCAGCTCGACCCAAACAGGGGAATATAATTCACCCCTCCACTTT. This sequence encodes CASSSTQTGEYNSPLHF.

For this clone: Other DNA sequences from this sample encode an identical CDR3 as well. The rearrangement links TRBV3-1 (or the pseudogene TRBV3-2) to TRBJ2-1; a weak D match, TRBD2 (5 bases). Germline lookup yields CDR1 LGHDT and CDR2 YNNKEL (reference sequence). CDR3 length: 15 amino acids. Trimming removed 0 bases from V and 0 bases from J, with 6 bases in between. This CDR3 reads CASSQDRGSYNEQFF. The CDR3, as DNA: TGTGCCAGCAGCCAAGATCGGGGCTCCTACAATGAGCAGTTCTTC.

Only a few counts were recorded for this clone. This sequence joins TRBV3-1 (or the pseudogene TRBV3-2) and TRBJ1-6, with D possibly TRBD1 on 5 matching bases. The V gene lost 3 bases and the J gene lost 7 bases, with 22 bases spanning the gap. This CDR3 spans 18 amino acids. CDR1 and CDR2 (germline): LGHDT, YNNKEL (reference sequence). CDR3 bases: TGTGCCAGCAGCCAGAACCGGACACCTCGTGCAGGGAATTCACCCCTCCACTTT. It specifies CASSQNRTPRAGNSPLHF.

This clone has more than one count but fewer than ten. CDR3 DNA sequence: TGTGCCAGCAGCTTTCAGGCGGAAAAACTGTTTTTT. This translates into CASSFQAEKLFF. The chain links TRBV5-5 to TRBJ1-4; no firm D call. Germline CDR1 is SGHKS and CDR2 is YYEKEE (reference sequence). V was shortened by 2 bases and J by 8 bases, with 7 bases between the two germline ends. The CDR3 is 12 residues long.

The rearrangement joins TRBV27 to TRBJ2-7; 9 nucleotides line up with TRBD1. Trimming at V came to 4 bases and at J to 2 bases, leaving 9 bases not matched to a gene. Germline CDR1 is MNHEY and CDR2 is SMNVEV (reference sequence). The length of the CDR3 is 16 residues. DNA of the CDR3: TGTGCCAGCAGTTCGACCGGGACAGGGAGGACCTACGAGCAGTACTTC. It codes for CASSSTGTGRTYEQYF.

The rearrangement uses TRBV19 and TRBJ1-1; 9 bases align to TRBD1. With 4 bases clipped from V and 5 bases from J, the junction kept 11 bases outside the gene matches. Germline V CDR1 and CDR2: LNHDA, SQIVND (reference sequence). The CDR3 has 16 residues. This CDR3 is CASSRTGGLKGTEAFF. Written as DNA, the CDR3 is TGTGCCAGTAGTAGAACAGGGGGCCTTAAGGGGACTGAAGCTTTCTTT.

This clone was seen just once. V is TRBV3-1 (or the pseudogene TRBV3-2) and J is TRBJ1-2, with D tentatively TRBD1 (5 bases). CDR1 and CDR2 (germline): LGHDT, YNNKEL (reference sequence). The CDR3 is 15 amino acids. V was shortened by 2 bases and J by 4 bases, with 14 bases between the two germline ends. In nucleotides, the CDR3 is TGTGCCAGCAGCCAATCTCCGGGGGAGGTCTATGGCTACACCTTC. Protein product: CASSQSPGEVYGYTF.

V and J are TRBV28 and TRBJ2-1; 7 positions agree with TRBD1. The CDR3 has 14 residues. V was clipped by 6 bases and J by 8 bases; unmatched bases: 10. The V gene's germline CDR1 is MDHEN and CDR2 SYDVKM. This chain's CDR3 is CASRILQGRDEQFF. In nucleotides, the CDR3 is TGTGCCAGCAGAATACTACAGGGGCGGGATGAGCAGTTCTTC. The variable domain in full, with the rest retrieved from reference TRBV28 and TRBJ2-1, is DVKVTQSSRYLVKRTGEKVFLECVQDMDHENMFWYRQDPGLGLRLIYFSYDVKMKEKGDIPEGYSVSREKKERFSLILESASTNQTSMYLCASRILQGRDEQFFGPGTRLTVL.

The chain is built from TRBV7-9 and TRBJ1-2; 10 nucleotides match TRBD1. The germline CDR1 and CDR2 sequences are SEHNR and FQNEAQ (reference sequence). CDR3 size: 12 residues. The junction had 1 base not matched to a gene; V was cut back by 4 bases and J by 8 bases. Here the CDR3 reads CASSSTGGGYTF. CDR3 nucleotides: TGTGCCAGCAGCTCGACAGGGGGCGGCTACACCTTC. Filled out from reference TRBV7-9 and TRBJ1-2, the complete variable domain reads DTGVSQNPRHKITKRGQNVTFRCDPISEHNRLYWYRQTLGQGPEFLTYFQNEAQLEKSRLLSDRFSAERPKGSFSTLEIQRTEQGDSAMYLCASSSTGGGYTFGSGTRLTVV.

This clone was counted once. V and J are TRBV19 and TRBJ2-7, with 11 bases aligning to TRBD1. Germline lookup yields CDR1 LNHDA and CDR2 SQIVND (reference sequence). V was pared by 5 bases and J by 1 base, with 10 bases of the junction left unmatched. This CDR3 contains 17 residues. The CDR3 region is CASSVLPGQGGSYEQYF. DNA for the CDR3: TGTGCCAGTAGTGTCTTACCGGGACAGGGGGGGTCCTACGAGCAGTACTTC.